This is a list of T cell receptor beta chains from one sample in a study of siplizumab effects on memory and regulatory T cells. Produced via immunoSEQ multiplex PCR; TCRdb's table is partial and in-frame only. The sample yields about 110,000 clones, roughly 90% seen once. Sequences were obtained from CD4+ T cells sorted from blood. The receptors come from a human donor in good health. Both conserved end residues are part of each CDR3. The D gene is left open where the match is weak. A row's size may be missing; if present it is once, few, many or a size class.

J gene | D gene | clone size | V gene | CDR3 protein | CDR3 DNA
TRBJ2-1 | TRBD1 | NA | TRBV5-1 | CASSTGTGTNEQFF | TGCGCCAGCAGCACCGGGACAGGTACGAATGAGCAGTTCTTC
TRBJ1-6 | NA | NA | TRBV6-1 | CASSVPGRSSSPLHF | TGTGCCAGCAGTGTCCCAGGGAGATCAAGTTCACCCCTCCACTTT
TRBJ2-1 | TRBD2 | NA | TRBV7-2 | CASSRAGGEQFF | TGTGCCAGCAGCCGGGCGGGAGGGGAGCAGTTCTTC
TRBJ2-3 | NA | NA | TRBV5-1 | CASSSTGSYTDTQYF | TGCGCCAGCAGCTCCACCGGGAGTTACACAGATACGCAGTATTTT
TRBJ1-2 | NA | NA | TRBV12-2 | CASRFLREPYGYTF | TGTGCAAGTCGCTTCCTCCGCGAGCCCTATGGCTACACCTTC
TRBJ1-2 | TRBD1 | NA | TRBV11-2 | CASSPLKRDSIFYGYTF | TGTGCCAGCAGCCCCCTAAAACGGGACAGTATTTTCTATGGCTACACCTTC
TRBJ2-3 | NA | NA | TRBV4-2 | CASSQAGGGNTDTQYF | TGTGCCAGCAGCCAAGCTGGGGGCGGAAACACAGATACGCAGTATTTT
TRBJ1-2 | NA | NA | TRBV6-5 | CASSLTDYGYTF | TGTGCCAGCAGTCTGACAGATTATGGCTACACCTTC
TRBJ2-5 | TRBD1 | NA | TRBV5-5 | CASTGQQETQYF | TGTGCCAGCACGGGACAGCAAGAGACCCAGTACTTC
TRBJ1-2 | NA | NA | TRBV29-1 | CSVEEYGYTF | TGCAGCGTTGAGGAGTATGGCTACACCTTC
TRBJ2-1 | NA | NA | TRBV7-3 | CASSRDRGSYNEQFF | TGTGCCAGCAGTCGGGACCGCGGGTCCTACAATGAGCAGTTCTTC
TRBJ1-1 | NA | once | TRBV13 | CASSYPDLRGNTEAFF | TGTGCCAGCAGCTACCCCGACCTCAGGGGGAACACTGAAGCTTTCTTT
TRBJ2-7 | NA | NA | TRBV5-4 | CASSLESSYEQYF | TGTGCCAGCAGCTTGGAGAGCTCCTACGAGCAGTACTTC
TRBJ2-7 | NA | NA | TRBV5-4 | CASSFTVSRPGEQYF | TGTGCCAGCAGCTTTACGGTTTCTCGACCGGGCGAGCAGTACTTC
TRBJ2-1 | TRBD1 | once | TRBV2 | CASSEQGQGWNEQFF | TGTGCCAGCAGTGAACAGGGACAGGGTTGGAATGAGCAGTTCTTC
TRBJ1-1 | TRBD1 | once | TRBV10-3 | CAISDGQGVNTEAFF | TGTGCCATCAGTGATGGACAGGGGGTGAACACTGAAGCTTTCTTT
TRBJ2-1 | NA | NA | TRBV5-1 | CASSLVGAGSEQFF | TGCGCCAGCAGCTTGGTCGGGGCGGGGTCTGAGCAGTTCTTC
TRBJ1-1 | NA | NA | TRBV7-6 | CASSSNINTEAFF | TGTGCCAGCAGCTCAAACATAAACACTGAAGCTTTCTTT
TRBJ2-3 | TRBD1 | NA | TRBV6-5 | CASSTNRGTDTQYF | TGTGCCAGCAGTACCAACAGGGGTACAGATACGCAGTATTTT
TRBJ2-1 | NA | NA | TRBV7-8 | CASRSKPGQRYYNEQFF | TGTGCCAGCAGATCAAAGCCGGGACAAAGATACTACAATGAGCAGTTCTTC
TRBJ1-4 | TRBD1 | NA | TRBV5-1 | CASSQGGPNEKLFF | TGCGCCAGCAGCCAGGGGGGCCCCAATGAAAAACTGTTTTTT
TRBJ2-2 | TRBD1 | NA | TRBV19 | CASRSGQGPPGELFF | TGTGCCAGTCGCTCGGGACAGGGACCTCCCGGGGAGCTGTTTTTT
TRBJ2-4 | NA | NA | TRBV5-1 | CASSPGEVKNIQYF | TGCGCCAGCAGCCCGGGAGAAGTCAAAAACATTCAGTACTTC
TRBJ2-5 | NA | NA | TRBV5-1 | CASSLGGMYQETQYF | TGCGCCAGCAGCTTGGGCGGAATGTACCAAGAGACCCAGTACTTC
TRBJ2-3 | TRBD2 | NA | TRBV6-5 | CAAALRGGLGDTQYF | TGTGCCGCCGCCTTACGCGGGGGGCTGGGAGATACGCAGTATTTT
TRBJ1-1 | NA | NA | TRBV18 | CASSPGADTEAFF | TGTGCCAGCTCACCTGGGGCGGACACTGAAGCTTTCTTT
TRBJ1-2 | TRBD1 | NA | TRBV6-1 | CASTETGNYGYTF | TGTGCCAGCACCGAGACAGGGAACTATGGCTACACCTTC
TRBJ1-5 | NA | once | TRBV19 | CASSGSSGFGQPQHF | TGTGCCAGTAGCGGAAGTAGCGGGTTTGGTCAGCCCCAGCATTTT
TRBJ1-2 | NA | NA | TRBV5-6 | CASSPGRSWGYTF | TGTGCCAGCAGCCCGGGCCGGTCGTGGGGCTACACCTTC
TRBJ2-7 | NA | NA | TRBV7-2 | CASSLGGTDIYEQYF | TGTGCCAGCAGCTTGGGCGGGACAGATATCTACGAGCAGTACTTC
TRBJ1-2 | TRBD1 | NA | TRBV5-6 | CASSLDGRGHGGYTF | TGTGCCAGCAGCTTGGACGGCAGGGGGCATGGTGGCTACACCTTC
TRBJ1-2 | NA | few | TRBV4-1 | CASSQGGPTRGYTF | TGCGCCAGCAGCCAGGGGGGACCGACACGGGGCTACACCTTC
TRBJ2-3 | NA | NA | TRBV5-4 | CASSSPRERGTDTQYF | TGTGCCAGCAGCTCCCCTCGGGAGCGAGGCACAGATACGCAGTATTTT
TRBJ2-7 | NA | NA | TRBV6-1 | CASRATGNYEQYF | TGTGCCAGCAGAGCGACGGGGAACTACGAGCAGTACTTC
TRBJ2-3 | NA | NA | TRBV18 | CASSREPTYADTQYF | TGTGCCAGCTCACGTGAGCCGACATACGCTGATACGCAGTATTTT
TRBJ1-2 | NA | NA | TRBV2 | CASSDDVIWGYTF | TGTGCCAGCAGTGACGACGTGATATGGGGCTACACCTTC
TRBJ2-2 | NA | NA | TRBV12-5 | CASKRGLYTGELFF | TGTGCTAGTAAGCGAGGCCTTTACACCGGGGAGCTGTTTTTT